A selection of T cell receptor beta chains follows, all from one sample in a study of post-analysis software for immune sequencing data. TCRdb called the PCR reads again in MiXCR, with one record for every CDR3 protein. The sample includes hundreds of thousands of distinct CDR3 sequences, roughly 29% of them seen just once. The sample taken for sequencing was blood. These receptors came from a girl under 18 with multiple sclerosis. The CDR3 runs from the conserved cysteine through the conserved F or W. D genes are given only for firm matches. The size entry is marked missing in some rows and otherwise reads once, few, many or a size class.

J gene,D gene,V gene,clone size,CDR3 protein,CDR3 DNA
TRBJ1-5,.,TRBV28,few,CASSLPGGGGQPQHF,TGTGCCAGCAGTTTACCCGGGGGCGGGGGGCAGCCCCAGCATTTT
TRBJ1-2,.,TRBV20-1,.,CSARPGSGVSYGYTF,TGCAGTGCTAGGCCCGGGTCAGGGGTGAGCTATGGCTACACCTTC
TRBJ1-5,.,TRBV6-6,few,CASSYSERDQPQHF,TGTGCCAGCAGTTACTCGGAACGAGATCAGCCCCAGCATTTT
TRBJ2-5,.,TRBV2,.,CASCRDEETQYF,TGTGCCAGCTGCAGGGACGAGGAGACCCAGTACTTC
TRBJ2-7,TRBD1,TRBV11-2,.,CASSFHRGSSSYEQYF,TGTGCCAGCAGCTTTCACAGGGGCTCAAGCTCCTACGAGCAGTACTTC
TRBJ2-1,.,TRBV9,.,CASSPGSRSYNEQFF,TGTGCCAGCAGCCCAGGCAGTAGGTCCTACAATGAGCAGTTCTTC
TRBJ2-7,TRBD1,TRBV4-3,many,CASSQDTGGLDEQYF,TGCGCCAGCAGCCAAGATACAGGGGGCCTGGACGAGCAGTACTTC
TRBJ2-1,.,TRBV4-1,many,CASSSDSYEQFF,TGCGCCAGCAGCTCCGACTCCTATGAGCAGTTCTTC
TRBJ2-1,TRBD1,TRBV10-3,.,CALSSGQGRNEQFF,TGTGCCCTCAGCTCGGGACAGGGTCGGAATGAGCAGTTCTTC
TRBJ2-3,.,TRBV20-1,.,CSARDGASSTDTQYF,TGCAGTGCTAGAGATGGCGCATCTAGCACAGATACGCAGTATTTT
TRBJ2-3,.,TRBV5-1,few,CASSRTRGTDTQYF,TGCGCCAGCAGCCGAACCCGGGGCACAGATACGCAGTATTTT
TRBJ2-1,.,TRBV20-1,few,CSATRNNEQFF,TGCAGTGCTACCCGTAACAATGAGCAGTTCTTC
TRBJ2-5,TRBD1,TRBV18,few,CASSPSRVPIRDRGQETQYF,TGTGCCAGCTCACCTTCTCGGGTCCCCATCCGGGACAGGGGACAAGAGACCCAGTACTTC
TRBJ1-5,TRBD1,TRBV12-3/TRBV12-4,.,CASSTGQVFWPQHF,TGTGCCAGCAGCACGGGACAGGTTTTTTGGCCCCAGCATTTT
TRBJ1-2,.,TRBV28,few,CASSLSPPGYTF,TGTGCCAGCAGTTTATCTCCCCCGGGCTACACCTTC
TRBJ1-1,.,TRBV12-3/TRBV12-4,.,CASSFYGQGGNTEAFF,TGTGCCAGCAGTTTTTACGGACAAGGTGGGAACACTGAAGCTTTCTTT
TRBJ1-2,TRBD1,TRBV7-8,many,CASSSTGGYGYTF,TGTGCCAGCAGTTCTACAGGGGGCTATGGCTACACCTTC
TRBJ2-3,.,TRBV2,few,CASSDQRTGTDTQYF,TGTGCCAGCAGTGACCAACGGACTGGCACAGATACGCAGTATTTT
TRBJ2-7,TRBD1,TRBV6-6,.,CASSRDRGAEQYF,TGTGCCAGCAGTCGGGACAGGGGAGCCGAGCAGTACTTC
TRBJ1-2,.,TRBV7-2,many,CASSLGVGANGYTF,TGTGCCAGCAGCTTAGGGGTGGGGGCCAATGGCTACACCTTC
TRBJ2-7,TRBD1,TRBV18,.,CASSTRQGAREQYF,TGTGCCAGCTCAACCCGACAGGGGGCCCGCGAGCAGTACTTC
TRBJ2-7,.,TRBV6-5,.,CASSYRARSGGHEQYF,TGTGCCAGCAGTTACCGGGCGAGGTCGGGCGGGCACGAGCAGTACTTC
TRBJ1-1,.,TRBV7-2,many,CASSLTVGRNTEAFF,TGTGCCAGCAGCTTAACAGTGGGCAGAAACACTGAAGCTTTCTTT
TRBJ2-7,.,TRBV6-5,.,CASADGSTYEQYF,TGTGCCAGCGCGGACGGGTCTACCTACGAGCAGTACTTC
TRBJ2-3,.,TRBV4-3,few,CASSQEGGASTDTQYF,TGCGCCAGCAGCCAAGAAGGCGGAGCTAGCACAGATACGCAGTATTTT
TRBJ1-1,.,TRBV6-5,.,CASRGRANEAFF,TGTGCCAGCAGGGGCAGGGCCAATGAAGCTTTCTTT
TRBJ2-1,.,TRBV10-1,.,CASSESGRVSPNEQFF,TGCGCCAGCAGTGAGTCGGGTAGAGTCTCACCCAATGAGCAGTTCTTC
TRBJ2-3,.,TRBV7-2,.,CANSSPRGGASTDTQYF,TGTGCCAACAGCTCACCCAGGGGGGGAGCGAGTACAGATACGCAGTATTTT
TRBJ2-1,TRBD2,TRBV6-4,few,CASSDVAGGDEQFF,TGTGCCAGCAGTGACGTAGCGGGAGGGGATGAGCAGTTCTTC
TRBJ2-5,TRBD1,TRBV11-2,.,CASSARDRKETQYF,TGTGCCAGCAGCGCGAGGGACAGAAAAGAGACCCAGTACTTC
TRBJ2-1,.,TRBV6-5,.,CASSSPGTYGNEQFF,TGTGCCAGCAGTTCCCCCGGGACGTATGGCAATGAGCAGTTCTTC
TRBJ2-2,TRBD2,TRBV5-5,.,CASSPVVIGTSGTGELFF,TGTGCCAGCAGCCCAGTGGTTATCGGGACTAGCGGCACCGGGGAGCTGTTTTTT
TRBJ2-5,.,TRBV5-1,.,CASRFGGQETQYF,TGCGCCAGCCGGTTCGGGGGCCAAGAGACCCAGTACTTC
TRBJ2-1,TRBD2,TRBV7-2,.,CASSFWGGRLAGNEQFF,TGTGCCAGCAGCTTTTGGGGTGGTAGACTAGCCGGCAATGAGCAGTTCTTC
TRBJ1-1,TRBD1,TRBV6-5,.,CASSYLTGGGAEAFF,TGTGCCAGCAGTTACTTGACAGGGGGAGGGGCTGAAGCTTTCTTT
TRBJ2-5,.,TRBV12-3/TRBV12-4,.,CTSSFGTSRLGETQYF,TGTACCAGCAGCTTTGGAACTTCCCGGCTTGGCGAGACCCAGTACTTC
TRBJ2-3,TRBD1,TRBV9,.,CASSVAGTGQDTQYF,TGTGCCAGCAGCGTAGCGGGGACAGGGCAAGATACGCAGTATTTT
TRBJ1-2,.,TRBV20-1,few,CSARDKDRYTF,TGCAGTGCTAGAGATAAGGACCGCTACACCTTC
TRBJ1-3,.,TRBV20-1,.,CSARRGDSGNTIYF,TGCAGTGCTAGGCGGGGGGACTCTGGAAACACCATATATTTT
TRBJ2-3,.,TRBV6-5,.,CASSYTSSTDTQYF,TGTGCCAGCAGTTACACTTCAAGCACAGATACGCAGTATTTT
TRBJ2-1,.,TRBV6-2/TRBV6-3,few,CASSYEGSRSYNEQFF,TGTGCCAGCAGTTACGAGGGGAGCCGCTCCTACAATGAGCAGTTCTTC
TRBJ2-3,.,TRBV20-1,.,CSAPRWDTQYF,TGCAGTGCTCCGAGGTGGGATACGCAGTATTTT
TRBJ2-1,TRBD2,TRBV7-9,many,CASSLIAGGYNEQFF,TGTGCCAGCAGCTTAATAGCGGGAGGCTACAATGAGCAGTTCTTC
TRBJ1-2,TRBD1,TRBV29-1,.,CSAAQGAGYGYTF,TGCAGCGCCGCCCAGGGGGCCGGCTATGGCTACACCTTC
TRBJ1-6,.,TRBV7-8,.,CASSPTTYNSPLHF,TGTGCCAGCAGCCCCACTACGTATAATTCACCCCTCCACTTT
TRBJ2-7,.,TRBV20-1,.,CSAQTPGTSPYEQYF,TGCAGTGCCCAGACGCCCGGGACAAGCCCCTACGAGCAGTACTTC
TRBJ2-1,.,TRBV2,.,CASGSPDRFEQFF,TGTGCCTCCGGGAGCCCGGACAGGTTTGAGCAGTTCTTC
TRBJ2-1,TRBD2,TRBV20-1,few,CSAASSGAYNEQFF,TGCAGTGCCGCTTCTAGCGGGGCCTACAATGAGCAGTTCTTC
TRBJ2-3,TRBD2,TRBV15,few,CATSRGNGGSSTDTQYF,TGTGCCACCAGCAGAGGGAACGGCGGGAGCAGCACAGATACGCAGTATTTT
TRBJ2-4,TRBD1,TRBV5-5,few,CASSDGQDHRIWDQYF,TGTGCCAGCAGCGACGGACAGGATCATAGAATATGGGATCAGTACTTC
TRBJ2-5,.,TRBV12-3/TRBV12-4,few,CASSPQGFETQYF,TGTGCCAGCAGTCCCCAGGGATTCGAGACCCAGTACTTC
TRBJ2-1,.,TRBV7-2,few,CASSPRQVISYNEQFF,TGTGCCAGCAGCCCGCGGCAGGTAATTTCCTACAATGAGCAGTTCTTC
TRBJ2-7,.,TRBV29-1,.,CSAATGTGSYNEQYF,TGCAGCGCTGCTACCGGGACCGGCTCCTACAATGAGCAGTACTTC
TRBJ2-1,TRBD1,TRBV10-3,few,CATGTGDSNEQFF,TGTGCCACCGGGACAGGGGACAGCAATGAGCAGTTCTTC
TRBJ2-7,TRBD2,TRBV20-1,.,CSARPFSGAYEQYF,TGCAGTGCTAGACCCTTTAGCGGGGCCTACGAGCAGTACTTC
TRBJ2-7,TRBD2,TRBV29-1,few,CSGEEREGYNEQYF,TGCAGCGGGGAAGAGCGGGAGGGGTACAATGAGCAGTACTTC
TRBJ2-5,.,TRBV7-6,.,CASSLLLEARETQYF,TGTGCCAGCAGCCTACTTTTGGAAGCCCGAGAGACCCAGTACTTC